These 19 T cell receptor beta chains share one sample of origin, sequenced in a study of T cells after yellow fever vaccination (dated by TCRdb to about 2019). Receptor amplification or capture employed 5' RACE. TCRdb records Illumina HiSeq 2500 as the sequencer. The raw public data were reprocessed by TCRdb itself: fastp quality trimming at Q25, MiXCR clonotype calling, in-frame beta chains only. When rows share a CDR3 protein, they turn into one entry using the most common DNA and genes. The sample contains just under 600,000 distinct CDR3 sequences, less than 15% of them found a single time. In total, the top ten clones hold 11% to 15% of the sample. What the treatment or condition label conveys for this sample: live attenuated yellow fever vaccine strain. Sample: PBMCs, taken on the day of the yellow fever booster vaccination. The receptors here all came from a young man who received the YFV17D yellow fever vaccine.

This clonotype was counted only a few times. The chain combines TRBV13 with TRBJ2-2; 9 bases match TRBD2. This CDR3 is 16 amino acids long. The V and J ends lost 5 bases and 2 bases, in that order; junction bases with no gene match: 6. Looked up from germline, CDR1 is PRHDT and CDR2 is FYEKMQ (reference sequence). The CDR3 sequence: CASSARLAANTGELFF. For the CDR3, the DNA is TGTGCCAGCAGCGCTAGACTAGCGGCTAACACCGGGGAGCTGTTTTTT.

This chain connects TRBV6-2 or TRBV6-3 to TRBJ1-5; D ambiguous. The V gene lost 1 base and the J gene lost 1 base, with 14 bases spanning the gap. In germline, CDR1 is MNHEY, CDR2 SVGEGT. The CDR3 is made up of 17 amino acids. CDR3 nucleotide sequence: TGTGCCAGCAGTTACTTCCCCGTCCAGCTCAGCAATCAGCCCCAGCATTTT. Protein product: CASSYFPVQLSNQPQHF.

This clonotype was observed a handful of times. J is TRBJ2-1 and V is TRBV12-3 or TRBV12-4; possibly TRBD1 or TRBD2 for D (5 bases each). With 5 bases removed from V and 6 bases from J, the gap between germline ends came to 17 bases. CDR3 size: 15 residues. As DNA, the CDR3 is TGTGCCAGCAGTCACCGGGATCGGGGCCCCAATGAGCAGTTCTTC. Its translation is CASSHRDRGPNEQFF.

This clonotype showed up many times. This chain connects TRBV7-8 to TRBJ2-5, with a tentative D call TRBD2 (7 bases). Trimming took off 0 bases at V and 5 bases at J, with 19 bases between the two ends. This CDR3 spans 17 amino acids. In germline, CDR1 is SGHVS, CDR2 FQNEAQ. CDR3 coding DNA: TGTGCCAGCAGCTTAGCGGGTGGGGGGGCGAGGGTGGAGACCCAGTACTTC. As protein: CASSLAGGGARVETQYF.

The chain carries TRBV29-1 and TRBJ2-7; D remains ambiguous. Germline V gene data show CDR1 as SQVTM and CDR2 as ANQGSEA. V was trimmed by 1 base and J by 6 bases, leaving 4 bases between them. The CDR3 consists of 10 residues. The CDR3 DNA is TGCAGCGTTGAAGCTTCCGAGCAGTACTTC. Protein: CSVEASEQYF.

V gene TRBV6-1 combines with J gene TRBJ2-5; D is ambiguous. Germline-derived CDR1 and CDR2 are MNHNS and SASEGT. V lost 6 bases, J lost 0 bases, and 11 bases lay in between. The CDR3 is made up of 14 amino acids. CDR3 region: CASSPLGYQETQYF. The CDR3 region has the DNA TGTGCCAGCAGCCCTTTGGGGTACCAAGAGACCCAGTACTTC.

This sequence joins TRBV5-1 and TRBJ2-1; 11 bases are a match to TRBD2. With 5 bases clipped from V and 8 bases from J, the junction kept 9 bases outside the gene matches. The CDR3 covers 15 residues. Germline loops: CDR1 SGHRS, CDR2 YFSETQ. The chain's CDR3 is CASRATSGSFDEQFF. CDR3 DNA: TGCGCCAGCAGGGCTACTAGCGGGAGTTTCGATGAGCAGTTCTTC.

Written as DNA, the CDR3 is TGCAGTGCTAGAAATAGCGGTAGCCCCCACTCCTACGAGCAGTACTTC. As protein: CSARNSGSPHSYEQYF. This chain uses TRBV20-1 with TRBJ2-7, with D possibly being TRBD2 (6 bases). CDR1 and CDR2 (germline): DFQATT, SNEGSKA (reference sequence). The CDR3 runs 16 residues. Trimming removed 2 bases from V and 0 bases from J, with 17 bases in between.

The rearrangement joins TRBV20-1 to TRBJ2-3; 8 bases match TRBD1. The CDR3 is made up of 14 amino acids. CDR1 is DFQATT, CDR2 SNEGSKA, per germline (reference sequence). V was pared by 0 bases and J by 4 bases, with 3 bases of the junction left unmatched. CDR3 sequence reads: CSAREGQVADTQYF. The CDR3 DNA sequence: TGCAGTGCTAGAGAGGGACAGGTGGCAGATACGCAGTATTTT.

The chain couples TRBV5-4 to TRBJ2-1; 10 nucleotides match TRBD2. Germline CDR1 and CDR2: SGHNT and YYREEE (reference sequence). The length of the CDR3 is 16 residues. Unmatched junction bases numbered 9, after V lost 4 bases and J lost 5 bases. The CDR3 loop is CASSVPTSGRNNEQFF. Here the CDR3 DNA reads TGTGCCAGCAGCGTTCCGACTAGCGGGCGCAACAATGAGCAGTTCTTC.

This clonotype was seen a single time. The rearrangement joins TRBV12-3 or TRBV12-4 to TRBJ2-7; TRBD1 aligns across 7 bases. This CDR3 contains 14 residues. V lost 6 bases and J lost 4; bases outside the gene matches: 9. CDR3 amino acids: CASSPSGQQYEQYF. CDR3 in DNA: TGTGCCAGCAGCCCTTCGGGACAGCAATACGAGCAGTACTTC.

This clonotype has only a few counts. The CDR3 DNA reads as TGTGCCAGCAGCTTCAAAATACAGGGCGCCGAGCAGTACTTC. Its protein product is CASSFKIQGAEQYF. The V and J genes are TRBV5-8 and TRBJ2-7; tentatively, D is TRBD1 (6 bases). CDR1 SGHTS and CDR2 YDEGEE come from the germline V gene. The CDR3 is 14 residues long. The V end lost 2 bases, the J end lost 6 bases, and 15 bases lay between the germline ends.

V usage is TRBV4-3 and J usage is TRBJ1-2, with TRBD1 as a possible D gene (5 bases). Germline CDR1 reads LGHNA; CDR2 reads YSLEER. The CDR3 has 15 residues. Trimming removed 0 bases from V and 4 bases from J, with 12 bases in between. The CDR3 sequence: CASSQDVQGAYGYTF. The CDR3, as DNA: TGCGCCAGCAGCCAAGATGTCCAGGGAGCCTATGGCTACACCTTC.

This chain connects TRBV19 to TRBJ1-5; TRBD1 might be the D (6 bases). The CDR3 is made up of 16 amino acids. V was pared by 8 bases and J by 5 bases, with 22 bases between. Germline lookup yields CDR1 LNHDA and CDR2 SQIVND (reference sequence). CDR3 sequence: CASSLTVRDTYQPQHF. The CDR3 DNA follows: TGTGCCAGTTCGTTAACTGTCCGGGACACCTATCAGCCCCAGCATTTT.

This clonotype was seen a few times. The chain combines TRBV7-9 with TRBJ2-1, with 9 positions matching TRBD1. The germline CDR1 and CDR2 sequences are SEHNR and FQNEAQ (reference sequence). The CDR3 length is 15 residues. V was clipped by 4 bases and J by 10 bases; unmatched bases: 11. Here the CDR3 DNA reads TGTGCCAGCAGCTCCCGGGACAGGGAAAAAGAGGAGCAGTTCTTC. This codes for CASSSRDREKEEQFF.

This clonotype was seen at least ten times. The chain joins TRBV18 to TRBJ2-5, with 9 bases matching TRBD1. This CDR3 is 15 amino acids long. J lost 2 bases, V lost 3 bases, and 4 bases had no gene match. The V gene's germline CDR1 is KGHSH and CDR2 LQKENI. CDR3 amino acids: CASSPLDRGQETQYF. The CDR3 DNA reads TGTGCCAGCTCACCTCTCGACAGGGGGCAAGAGACCCAGTACTTC.

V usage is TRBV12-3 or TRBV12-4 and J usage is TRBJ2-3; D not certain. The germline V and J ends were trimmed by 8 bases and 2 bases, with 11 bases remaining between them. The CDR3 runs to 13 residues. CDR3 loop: CASCYAPTDTQYF. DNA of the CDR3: TGTGCCAGCTGCTATGCTCCCACAGATACGCAGTATTTT.

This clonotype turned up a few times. The CDR3 DNA reads TGTGCCAGCAGCCCATACGGGTTCTACGAGCAGTACTTC. Encoded protein: CASSPYGFYEQYF. The chain links TRBV7-8 to TRBJ2-7; D not resolved. This CDR3 is built from 13 residues. Germline values: CDR1 SGHVS, CDR2 FQNEAQ. Trimming took off 5 bases at V and 3 bases at J, with 11 bases between the two ends.

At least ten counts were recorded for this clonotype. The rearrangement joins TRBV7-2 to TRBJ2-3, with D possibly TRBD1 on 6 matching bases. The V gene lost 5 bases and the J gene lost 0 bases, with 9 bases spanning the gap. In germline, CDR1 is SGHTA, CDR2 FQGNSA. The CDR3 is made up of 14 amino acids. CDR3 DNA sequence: TGTGCCAGCAGCAACAGGGTTAGCACAGATACGCAGTATTTT. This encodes CASSNRVSTDTQYF.